The 10 T cell receptor beta chains below all came from one sample that was sequenced in a study of T-cell reconstitution after alpha-beta-depleted transplantation in children. Construction of the TCRbeta library involved unique molecular identifiers. Via MiXCR, TCRdb re-called the PCR reads, giving one row per CDR3 protein. The sample includes 500,000 or so distinct CDR3 sequences, about 33% of them seen just once. The input for sequencing was PBMCs from the stem cell graft donor, taken from the stem cell graft. These receptors were taken from a human donor who donated a stem cell graft to a child with aplastic anemia.

This clonotype was observed a handful of times. This chain joins TRBV7-9 and TRBJ1-6; D remains unclear. Germline CDR1 reads SEHNR; CDR2 reads FQNEAQ (reference sequence). Trimming shortened V by 1 base and J by 9 bases, and 10 bases separated the two germline ends. The CDR3 is made up of 14 amino acids. The CDR3 here is CASSLESLGSPLHF. DNA of the CDR3: TGTGCCAGCAGCTTAGAATCCTTAGGTTCACCCCTCCACTTT. The full variable domain, rest sourced from reference TRBV7-9 and TRBJ1-6, is DTGVSQNPRHKITKRGQNVTFRCDPISEHNRLYWYRQTLGQGPEFLTYFQNEAQLEKSRLLSDRFSAERPKGSFSTLEIQRTEQGDSAMYLCASSLESLGSPLHFGNGTRLTVT.

This clonotype has a handful of counts. The CDR3 DNA follows: TGTGCCAGCAGGGCCGGACAGACGAACACTGAAGCTTTCTTT. Translated: CASRAGQTNTEAFF. This chain connects TRBV12-3 or TRBV12-4 to TRBJ1-1, with D possibly matching TRBD1 (6 bases). The CDR3 has 14 residues. V was clipped by 6 bases and J by 1 base, with 12 bases between them.

The chain is built from TRBV19 and TRBJ1-5, with TRBD1 identical over 8 bases. The CDR3 is 14 residues long. Germline CDR1 LNHDA, CDR2 SQIVND (reference sequence). The V gene end was trimmed by 5 bases and the J gene end by 6 bases; junction bases not matched to a gene: 6. The CDR3 DNA follows: TGTGCCAGTAGTTCCCGACAGGGGACTCAGCCCCAGCATTTT. It encodes CASSSRQGTQPQHF.

Only a few counts were recorded for this clonotype. The V call is TRBV27, the J call TRBJ1-1; tentatively, D is TRBD1 (5 bases). Trimming removed 8 bases from V and 6 bases from J, with 16 bases in between. Germline CDR1 reads MNHEY; CDR2 reads SMNVEV (reference sequence). This CDR3 is built from 13 residues. CDR3 region: CASGFLWGAEAFF. DNA of the CDR3: TGTGCCAGCGGGTTTCTTTGGGGCGCTGAAGCTTTCTTT.

This clonotype was observed a handful of times. This chain links TRBV7-2 with TRBJ1-1; 7 nucleotides agree with TRBD1. Unmatched junction bases numbered 5, after V lost 2 bases and J lost 2 bases. The CDR3 has 15 amino acids. Germline CDR1 reads SGHTA; CDR2 reads FQGNSA. This CDR3 reads CASSLRGQGNTEAFF. DNA for the CDR3: TGTGCCAGCAGCTTAAGGGGGCAGGGCAACACTGAAGCTTTCTTT.

The rearrangement links TRBV27 to TRBJ1-2; 7 bases are a match to TRBD1. V lost 6 bases and J lost 4; bases outside the gene matches: 14. Germline V lookup: CDR1 MNHEY, CDR2 SMNVEV (reference sequence). The CDR3 is made up of 16 amino acids. The CDR3 reads CASRLLTGPSLYGYTF. The CDR3 region has the DNA TGTGCCAGCAGGCTATTGACAGGGCCAAGTCTCTATGGCTACACCTTC.

This chain joins TRBV20-1 and TRBJ2-1; D is ambiguous. Germline V gene lookup returns CDR1 DFQATT and CDR2 SNEGSKA (reference sequence). V was pared by 7 bases and J by 0 bases, with 13 bases between. CDR3 length equals 14 residues. CDR3 in amino acids: CSVKVPSSYNEQFF. In DNA, the CDR3 is TGCAGTGTTAAAGTTCCGAGCTCCTACAATGAGCAGTTCTTC.

Only a few counts were recorded for this clonotype. This rearrangement joins TRBV29-1 to TRBJ2-3; 8 bases fit TRBD1. CDR1 and CDR2 (germline): SQVTM, ANQGSEA. Trimming at V came to 6 bases and at J to 6 bases, leaving 11 bases not matched to a gene. This CDR3 has 14 amino acids. CDR3 amino acids: CSVLMGQAYDTQYF. The CDR3 bases are TGCAGCGTCTTGATGGGACAGGCATATGATACGCAGTATTTT.

In this sample, this clonotype turned up a few times. The rearrangement uses TRBV5-1 and TRBJ2-3, with 7 bases that match TRBD1. V was pared by 3 bases and J by 2 bases, with 9 bases of the junction left unmatched. The CDR3 extends over 16 amino acids. Germline CDR1 is SGHRS and CDR2 is YFSETQ. The CDR3 DNA reads as TGCGCCAGCAGCTGGACCGGGACAGCTATCACAGATACGCAGTATTTT. Protein sequence: CASSWTGTAITDTQYF.

J is TRBJ2-1 and V is TRBV4-1; tentative D call: TRBD2 (5 bases). Trimming cost V 1 base and J 4 bases, with 11 bases left between them. The CDR3 runs 15 residues. The germline V gene has CDR1 MGHRA and CDR2 YSYEKL. The CDR3 sequence: CASSQAEEVYNEQFF. In DNA, the CDR3 is TGCGCCAGCAGCCAAGCCGAGGAGGTTTACAATGAGCAGTTCTTC.